These T cell receptor beta chains were read from a single sample in a study of OX40 agonist ivuxolimab in advanced cancers. Repertoires were generated with immunoSEQ multiplex PCR, while TCRdb's copy carries only in-frame clones and drops some. The sample yields about 71,000 clones, around 80% seen once. The specimen was CD4+ or CD8+ T cells sorted from blood, collected in a trial of the OX40 agonist ivuxolimab. These receptors originate from an adult with an advanced solid tumor such as melanoma, head and neck, liver or kidney cancer. CDR3s include the opening cysteine and the closing phenylalanine or tryptophan. The order of the fields is D gene, V gene, clone size, J gene, CDR3 protein, CDR3 DNA. The D gene is left open where the match is weak. Rows may omit the clone size; those that give it use once, few, many or a size class.

>-|TRBV5-1|-|TRBJ1-5
CASSLAGQSNQPQHF
TGCGCCAGCAGCTTGGCCGGACAGAGCAATCAGCCCCAGCATTTT
>-|TRBV7-7|-|TRBJ2-5
CASSFGETQYF
TGTGCTAGCAGCTTCGGGGAGACCCAGTACTTC
>TRBD1|TRBV11-3|-|TRBJ1-4
CASSATRDRATNEKLFF
TGTGCCAGCAGCGCAACCCGGGACAGAGCAACTAATGAAAAACTGTTTTTT
>TRBD2|TRBV4-2|-|TRBJ2-6
CASSQDGSGSSGANVLTF
TGTGCCAGCAGCCAAGATGGTAGCGGGAGCTCTGGGGCCAACGTCCTGACTTTC
>-|TRBV6-1|few|TRBJ2-7
CASRMEAPGGYEQYF
TGTGCCAGCAGGATGGAGGCCCCCGGTGGCTACGAGCAGTACTTC
>TRBD1|TRBV18|-|TRBJ1-1
CASSQGQLMNTEAFF
TGTGCCAGCTCACAGGGACAGTTAATGAACACTGAAGCTTTCTTT
>-|TRBV4-2|once|TRBJ1-2
CASSHSSTGSLNYGYTF
TGTGCCAGCAGCCACTCTTCCACAGGCTCCCTTAACTATGGCTACACCTTC
>-|TRBV19|-|TRBJ2-7
CASSRTHERTEQYF
TGTGCCAGTAGTAGGACTCACGAGAGAACCGAGCAGTACTTC
>TRBD2|TRBV6-5|few|TRBJ2-3
CASTPGGDDTDTQYF
TGTGCCAGCACCCCCGGGGGGGACGACACAGATACGCAGTATTTT
>-|TRBV6-5|-|TRBJ1-1
CASSYMAGPPGLGAFF
TGTGCCAGCAGTTACATGGCAGGGCCTCCGGGCTTGGGAGCTTTCTTT
>-|TRBV5-4|-|TRBJ1-5
CASSVDAGRGQPQHF
TGTGCCAGCAGCGTGGACGCGGGGCGAGGACAGCCCCAGCATTTT
>-|TRBV7-2|-|TRBJ2-5
CASGRGNQETQYF
TGTGCCAGCGGTAGGGGGAACCAAGAGACCCAGTACTTC
>-|TRBV1|-|TRBJ2-7
CTSSLPSGQSYEQYF
TGCACCAGCAGCCTACCCTCCGGACAGTCCTACGAGCAGTACTTC
>-|TRBV29-1|few|TRBJ1-2
CSVGAGWTGYTF
TGCAGCGTTGGTGCAGGGTGGACGGGCTACACCTTC
>-|TRBV11-3|-|TRBJ2-7
CASTLINSYEQYF
TGTGCCAGCACCCTTATAAACTCCTACGAGCAGTACTTC
>-|TRBV27|few|TRBJ2-7
CASSLGPSYEQYF
TGTGCCAGCAGTTTAGGGCCATCCTACGAGCAGTACTTC
>-|TRBV5-1|-|TRBJ2-2
CASSLGRTGELFF
TGCGCCAGCAGCCTAGGACGGACCGGGGAGCTGTTTTTT
>TRBD1|TRBV5-1|-|TRBJ1-2
CASSPTGTGSYGYTF
TGCGCCAGCAGTCCTACCGGGACAGGGAGCTATGGCTACACCTTC
>-|TRBV19|-|TRBJ2-3
CASSSHEPLNTQYF
TGTGCCAGTAGTAGCCACGAACCCTTGAATACGCAGTATTTT
>-|TRBV5-6|few|TRBJ1-5
CASSRSPTGGAQPQHF
TGTGCCAGCAGCCGTAGCCCTACGGGGGGAGCTCAGCCCCAGCATTTT